The T cell receptor beta chain under discussion was sequenced for a study of blood T cell repertoires in COVID-19. Overall study context: Nucleic acid was either cDNA or gDNA, and it came from T cells, B-cell-depleted T cells, or PBMCs.

The length of the CDR3 is 14 residues. Trimming cost V 0 bases and J 6 bases, with 11 bases left between them. Germline CDR1 reads SGHAT; CDR2 reads FQNNGV. The method was immunoSEQ multiplex PCR; TCRdb's version includes in-frame clones alone and lacks a portion of them. The sample includes around 100,000 clones, roughly nine tenths seen only once; the top ten take 5% to 6.5%. This clonotype originated in a man aged 45 to 65 with acute or convalescent COVID-19. The V call is TRBV11-2, the J call TRBJ2-5, with D possibly matching TRBD1 (5 bases). Source material: peripheral blood. The CDR3 sequence is CASSLDRGEKTQYF. Here the CDR3 DNA reads TGTGCCAGCAGCTTAGATAGGGGCGAAAAGACCCAGTACTTC.